Below, 2 T cell receptor beta chains from the same sample are listed, as sequenced in a study of blood T cell repertoires in COVID-19 (dated by TCRdb to about 2020). Library creation used the immunoSEQ multiplex PCR assay. TCRdb re-hosts the immuneACCESS table, in-frame sequences only. Its copies lack some clones; in the studies checked, an unresolved V gene accounts for under half of them, and the cause for the rest is not known. The table for this sample lists about 110,000 clones; 65% to 90% of them were counted only once. Around 4.5% of the sample goes to the ten largest clones. Input material: peripheral blood. These receptors were obtained from a man aged 50 to 59 with acute or convalescent COVID-19.

Comments on this clone: The junction departs from the called germline gene at one end, perhaps through a read error. This chain connects TRBV3-1 (or the pseudogene TRBV3-2) to TRBJ1-2; 7 bases line up with TRBD1. Germline V CDR1 and CDR2: LGHDT, YNNKEL (reference sequence). This CDR3 contains 16 residues. CDR3: CASTQGGGRNNYGYTF. CDR3 DNA sequence: TGTGCCAGCACCCAAGGGGGCGGACGGAACAACTATGGCTACACCTTC.

This clone is a singleton in its sample. The chain is built from TRBV12-5 and TRBJ2-3; the match to TRBD2 covers 12 bases. The junction had 7 bases not matched to a gene; V was cut back by 3 bases and J by 6 bases. The length of the CDR3 is 16 residues. Germline V CDR1 and CDR2: LGHNT, FRNRAP. In DNA, the CDR3 is TGTGCTAGTGGTTTCGGACTAGCGGGGATTACGGATACGCAGTATTTT. It specifies CASGFGLAGITDTQYF. Using reference TRBV12-5 and TRBJ2-3 for the parts outside the CDR3, the full variable domain is DARVTQTPRHKVTEMGQEVTMRCQPILGHNTVFWYRQTMMQGLELLAYFRNRAPLDDSGMPKDRFSAEMPDATLATLKIQPSEPRDSAVYFCASGFGLAGITDTQYFGPGTRLTVL.